The entry below gives a single T cell receptor beta chain sequence along with its context. Its target is not known. This entry comes from a study of OX40 agonist ivuxolimab in advanced cancers. Study-wide findings and caveats: Partial responders at 0.1-3.0 mg/kg had among the lowest clonal expansion. The specificity for antigen of the expanded peripheral T cells was not determined.

CDR3 length: 16 residues. Per the germline V gene, CDR1 is SGHRS and CDR2 is YFSETQ. Trimming cost V 3 bases and J 1 base, with 13 bases left between them. Data came from immunoSEQ multiplex PCR; TCRdb stores just in-frame clones and leaves some out. Of some 80,000 clones in the sample, nearly 90% were seen once. Sample: CD4+ or CD8+ T cells sorted from blood, taken in a trial of the OX40 agonist ivuxolimab. The clonotype comes from an adult with an advanced solid tumor such as melanoma, head and neck, liver or kidney cancer. The rearrangement links TRBV5-1 to TRBJ2-2, with D perhaps matching TRBD2 (5 bases). The CDR3 nucleotides are TGCGCCAGCAGCTCACTCAGGCGGGTGAACACCGGGGAGCTGTTTTTT. Encoded protein: CASSSLRRVNTGELFF.